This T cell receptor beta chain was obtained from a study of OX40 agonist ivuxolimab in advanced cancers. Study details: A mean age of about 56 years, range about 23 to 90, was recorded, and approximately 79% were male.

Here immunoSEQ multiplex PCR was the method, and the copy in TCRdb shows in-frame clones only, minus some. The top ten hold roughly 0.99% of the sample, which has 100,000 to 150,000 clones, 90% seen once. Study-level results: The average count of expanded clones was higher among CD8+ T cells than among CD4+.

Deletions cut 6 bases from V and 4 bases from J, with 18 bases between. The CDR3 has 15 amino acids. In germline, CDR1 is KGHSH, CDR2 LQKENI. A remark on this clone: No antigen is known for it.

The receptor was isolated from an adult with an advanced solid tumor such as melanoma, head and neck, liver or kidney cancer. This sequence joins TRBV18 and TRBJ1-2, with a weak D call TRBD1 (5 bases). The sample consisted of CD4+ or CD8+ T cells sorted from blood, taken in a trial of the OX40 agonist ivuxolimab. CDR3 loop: CASSAGAFQGYGYTF. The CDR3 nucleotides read TGTGCCAGCTCCGCCGGGGCCTTCCAGGGCTATGGCTACACCTTC.